These 11 T cell receptor beta chains were sequenced from one sample in a study of blood T cell repertoires in COVID-19. Assay used: immunoSEQ multiplex PCR; TCRdb lists only in-frame clones, some missing. The repertoire holds 300,000 or so clones, with around 89% as singletons. Specimen: peripheral blood. These receptors were collected from a man aged 18 to 35 who had recovered from COVID-19.

The rearrangement links TRBV7-9 to TRBJ2-7; possible D gene TRBD1, 6 bases. The CDR3 sequence is 14 residues long. Germline V CDR1 and CDR2: SEHNR, FQNEAQ (reference sequence). V lost 4 bases to trimming and J lost 4 bases, with 14 bases between them. The CDR3 loop reads CASSSTGTHYEQYF. CDR3 sequence (DNA): TGTGCCAGCAGCTCGACAGGAACTCATTACGAGCAGTACTTC.

This chain connects TRBV25-1 to TRBJ2-2, with 7 bases fitting TRBD1. The CDR3 sequence is 12 residues long. V was pared by 6 bases and J by 6 bases, with 1 base of the junction left unmatched. The germline CDR1 and CDR2 sequences are MGHDK and SYGVNS. The CDR3 DNA reads as TGTGCCAGCAGACAGGGGTCCGGGGAGCTGTTTTTT. Protein product: CASRQGSGELFF.

The genes are TRBV20-1 and TRBJ2-7; a possible D gene is TRBD1 (6 bases). V lost 3 bases and J lost 7, with 16 bases in between. The CDR3 totals 13 residues. Looked up from germline, CDR1 is DFQATT and CDR2 is SNEGSKA (reference sequence). CDR3 residues: CSASDRTSREQYF. The CDR3 region has the DNA TGCAGTGCTAGTGACAGGACTTCGAGGGAGCAGTACTTC.

This CDR3 reads CASSLSRYEQYF. CDR3 bases: TGTGCCAGCAGCTTATCCCGGTACGAGCAGTACTTC. V is TRBV13 and J is TRBJ2-7; no clear D gene. This CDR3 spans 12 amino acids. Germline lookup yields CDR1 PRHDT and CDR2 FYEKMQ (reference sequence). Trimming took 2 bases from V and 4 from J, leaving 6 bases between them.

This chain joins TRBV3-1 (or the pseudogene TRBV3-2) and TRBJ1-2, with D unclear. Per germline, CDR1 LGHDT and CDR2 YNNKEL (reference sequence). V was shortened by 1 base and J by 6 bases, with 9 bases between the two germline ends. There are 13 residues in the CDR3. The CDR3 sequence: CASSQVQTNGYTF. The CDR3 coding sequence is TGTGCCAGCAGCCAAGTCCAGACTAATGGCTACACCTTC.

The rearrangement joins TRBV6-1 to TRBJ1-5, with a tentative D call TRBD1 (5 bases). The V end lost 3 bases, the J end lost 3 bases, and 12 bases lay between the germline ends. Looked up from germline, CDR1 is MNHNS and CDR2 is SASEGT. This CDR3 is built from 15 residues. CDR3 sequence (DNA): TGTGCCAGCAGTGAGATTAACAGGTTCAATCAGCCCCAGCATTTT. This gives the protein CASSEINRFNQPQHF.

The chain recombines TRBV4-1 with TRBJ1-5; D is possibly TRBD1 (5 bases). V lost 3 bases to trimming and J lost 4 bases, with 16 bases between them. Germline V CDR1 and CDR2: MGHRA, YSYEKL. The CDR3 has 16 amino acids. The CDR3 region has the DNA TGCGCCAGCAGCCATCCTCCGGGACTGTTAAATCAGCCCCAGCATTTT. Protein: CASSHPPGLLNQPQHF.

The chain carries TRBV19 and TRBJ2-1; 11 bases match TRBD2. Germline V CDR1 and CDR2: LNHDA, SQIVND (reference sequence). The CDR3 is 15 amino acids. The V gene end was trimmed by 3 bases and the J gene end by 6 bases; junction bases not matched to a gene: 4. CDR3 loop: CASSIIAGGPNEQFF. In nucleotides, the CDR3 is TGTGCCAGTAGTATTATAGCGGGGGGGCCCAATGAGCAGTTCTTC.

The chain employs TRBV15 and TRBJ1-1, with 8 bases identical to TRBD1. Trimming took 2 bases from V and 8 from J; bases not matched to a gene: 4. This CDR3 is built from 13 residues. Germline assignment: CDR1 LNHNV and CDR2 YYDKDF (reference sequence). The CDR3 DNA reads as TGTGCCACCAGCAGACCAGGACAGGGCGAAGCTTTCTTT. As protein: CATSRPGQGEAFF.

This chain joins TRBV10-2 and TRBJ1-5; D is unresolved. This CDR3 contains 13 residues. V lost 4 bases and J 4 bases, leaving 8 bases between the germline ends. Looked up from germline, CDR1 is WSHSY and CDR2 is SAAADI. The CDR3 bases are TGCGCCAGCAGTGGAGGCGTTAATCAGCCCCAGCATTTT. It is translated as CASSGGVNQPQHF.

This sequence joins TRBV5-1 and TRBJ2-7; the match to TRBD1 covers 9 bases. The CDR3 extends over 14 amino acids. The ends lost 7 bases at V and 12 bases at J; junction bases unmatched: 17. The germline gives CDR1 SGHRS, CDR2 YFSETQ. The CDR3 sequence: CASSIGQGTTVGYF. The DNA of the CDR3 is TGCGCCAGCTCTATCGGACAGGGGACGACGGTGGGGTACTTC.